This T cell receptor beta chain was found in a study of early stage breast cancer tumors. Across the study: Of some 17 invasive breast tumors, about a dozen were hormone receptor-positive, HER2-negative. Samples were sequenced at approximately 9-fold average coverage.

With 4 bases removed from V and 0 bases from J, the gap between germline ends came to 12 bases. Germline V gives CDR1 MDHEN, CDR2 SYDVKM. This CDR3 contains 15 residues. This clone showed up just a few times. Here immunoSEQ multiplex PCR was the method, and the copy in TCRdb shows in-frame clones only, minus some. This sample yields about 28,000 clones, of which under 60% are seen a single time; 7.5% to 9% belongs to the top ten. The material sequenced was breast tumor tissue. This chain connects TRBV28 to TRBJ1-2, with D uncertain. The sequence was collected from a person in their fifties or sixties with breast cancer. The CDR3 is CASSSPGAANYGYTF. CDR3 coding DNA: TGTGCCAGCAGTTCCCCTGGCGCAGCTAACTATGGCTACACCTTC.